This T cell receptor (beta chain) is from a study of OX40 agonist ivuxolimab in advanced cancers. To note about this clone: Antigen: not known.

Findings of the study overall: Partial responders at 0.1-3.0 mg/kg showed near-lowest clonal expansion.

Deletions cut 2 bases from V and 5 bases from J, with 17 bases between. The germline CDR1 and CDR2 sequences are SGHTA and FQGNSA. This CDR3 comprises 16 residues. Sequencing used immunoSEQ multiplex PCR; TCRdb keeps in-frame clones, though not all of them. The sample has tens of thousands of clones, roughly 80% seen once; the top ten hold 4.2%. This clonotype was sampled from an adult with an advanced solid tumor such as melanoma, head and neck, liver or kidney cancer. Sequenced material: CD4+ or CD8+ T cells sorted from blood, taken in a trial of the OX40 agonist ivuxolimab. The chain links TRBV7-2 to TRBJ2-3, with a weak D call TRBD2 (5 bases). The CDR3 coding sequence is TGTGCCAGCAGCTTATTGCAACAGTCCGGGGTAGATACGCAGTATTTT. Translating it yields CASSLLQQSGVDTQYF.